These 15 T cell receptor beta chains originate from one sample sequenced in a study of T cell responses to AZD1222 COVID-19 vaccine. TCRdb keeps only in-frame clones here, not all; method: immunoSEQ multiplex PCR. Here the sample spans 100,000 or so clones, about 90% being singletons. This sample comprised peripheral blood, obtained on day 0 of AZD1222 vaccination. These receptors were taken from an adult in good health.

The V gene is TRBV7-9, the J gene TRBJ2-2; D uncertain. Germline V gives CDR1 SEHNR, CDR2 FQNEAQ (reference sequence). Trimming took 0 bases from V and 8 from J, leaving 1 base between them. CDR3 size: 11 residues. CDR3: CASSLAGELFF. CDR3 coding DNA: TGTGCCAGCAGCTTAGCGGGGGAGCTGTTTTTT.

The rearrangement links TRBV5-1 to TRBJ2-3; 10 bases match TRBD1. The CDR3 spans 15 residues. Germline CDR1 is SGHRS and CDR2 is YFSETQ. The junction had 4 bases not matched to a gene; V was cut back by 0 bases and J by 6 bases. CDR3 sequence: CASSLGQGAHDTQYF. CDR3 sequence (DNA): TGCGCCAGCAGCTTGGGACAGGGGGCGCACGATACGCAGTATTTT.

CDR3 sequence (DNA): TGTGCCAGCAGGCCGACAGGGAACACTGAAGCTTTCTTT. It specifies CASRPTGNTEAFF. This chain links TRBV5-4 with TRBJ1-1, with TRBD1 as a possible D gene (6 bases). Germline-derived CDR1 and CDR2 are SGHNT and YYREEE (reference sequence). Trimming cost V 5 bases and J 1 base, with 9 bases left between them. The CDR3 has 13 residues.

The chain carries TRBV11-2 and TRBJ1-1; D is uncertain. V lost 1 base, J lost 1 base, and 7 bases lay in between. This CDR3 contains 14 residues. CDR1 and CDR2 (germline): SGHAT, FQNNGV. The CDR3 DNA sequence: TGTGCCAGCAGCTTAGCATCCGGGAACACTGAAGCTTTCTTT. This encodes CASSLASGNTEAFF.

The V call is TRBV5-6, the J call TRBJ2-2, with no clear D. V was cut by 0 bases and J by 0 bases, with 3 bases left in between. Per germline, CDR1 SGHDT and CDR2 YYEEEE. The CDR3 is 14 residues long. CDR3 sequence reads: CASSLVANTGELFF. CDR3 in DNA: TGTGCCAGCAGCTTGGTCGCGAACACCGGGGAGCTGTTTTTT.

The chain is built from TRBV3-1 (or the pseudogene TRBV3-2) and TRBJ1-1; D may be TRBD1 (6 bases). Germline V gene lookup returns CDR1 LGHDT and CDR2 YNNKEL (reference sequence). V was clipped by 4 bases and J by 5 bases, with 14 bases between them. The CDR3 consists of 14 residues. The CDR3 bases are TGTGCCAGCAGCCGAAGTTACAGGGAGACTGAAGCTTTCTTT. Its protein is CASSRSYRETEAFF.

The CDR3 DNA reads TGTGCCAGTAGCCCGGGACAGGGAGTTTTCACAGATACGCAGTATTTT. This sequence encodes CASSPGQGVFTDTQYF. This sequence joins TRBV19 and TRBJ2-3; 9 bases fit TRBD1. The CDR3 is made up of 16 amino acids. Per germline, CDR1 LNHDA and CDR2 SQIVND (reference sequence). V lost 6 bases, J lost 2 bases, and 9 bases stayed unmatched. Full variable domain (outside the CDR3, taken from reference TRBV19 and TRBJ2-3): DGGITQSPKYLFRKEGQNVTLSCEQNLNHDAMYWYRQDPGQGLRLIYYSQIVNDFQKGDIAEGYSVSREKKESFPLTVTSAQKNPTAFYLCASSPGQGVFTDTQYFGPGTRLTVL.

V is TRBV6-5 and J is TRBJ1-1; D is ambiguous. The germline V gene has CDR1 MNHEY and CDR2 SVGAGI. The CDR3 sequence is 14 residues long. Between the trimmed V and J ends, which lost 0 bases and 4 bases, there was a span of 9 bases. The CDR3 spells CASSYSRRSTEAFF. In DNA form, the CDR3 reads TGTGCCAGCAGTTACTCGAGGAGAAGCACTGAAGCTTTCTTT.

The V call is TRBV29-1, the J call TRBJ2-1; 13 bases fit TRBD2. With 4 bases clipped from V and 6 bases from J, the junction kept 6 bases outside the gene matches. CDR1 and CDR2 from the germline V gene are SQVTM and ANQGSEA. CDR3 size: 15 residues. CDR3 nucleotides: TGCAGCGTTGGAAAACTAGCGGGAGGGCCCAATGAGCAGTTCTTC. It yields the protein CSVGKLAGGPNEQFF.

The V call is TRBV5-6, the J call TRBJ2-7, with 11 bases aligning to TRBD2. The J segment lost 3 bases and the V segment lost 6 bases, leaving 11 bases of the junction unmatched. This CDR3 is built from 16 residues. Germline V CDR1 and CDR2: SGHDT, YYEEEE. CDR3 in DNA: TGTGCCAGCACCTCAGTACGACTAGCGGGAAGCTACGAGCAGTACTTC. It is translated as CASTSVRLAGSYEQYF.

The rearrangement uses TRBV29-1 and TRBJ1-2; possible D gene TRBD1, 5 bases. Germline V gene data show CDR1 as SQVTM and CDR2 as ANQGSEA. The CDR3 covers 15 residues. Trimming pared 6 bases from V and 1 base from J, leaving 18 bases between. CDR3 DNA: TGCAGCGTCGACCGGGCCGGGACCGGTAACTATGGCTACACCTTC. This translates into CSVDRAGTGNYGYTF.

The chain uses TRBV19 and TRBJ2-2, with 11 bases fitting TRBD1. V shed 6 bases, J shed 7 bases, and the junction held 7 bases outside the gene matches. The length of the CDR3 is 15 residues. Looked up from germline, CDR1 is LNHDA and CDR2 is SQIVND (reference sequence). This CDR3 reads CASSRTGGAGGELFF. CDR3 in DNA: TGTGCCAGTAGCCGGACAGGGGGCGCGGGCGGGGAGCTGTTTTTT.

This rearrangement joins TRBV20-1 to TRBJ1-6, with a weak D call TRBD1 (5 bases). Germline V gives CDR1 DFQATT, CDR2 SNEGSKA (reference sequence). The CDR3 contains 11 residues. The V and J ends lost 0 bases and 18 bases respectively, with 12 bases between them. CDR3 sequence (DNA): TGCAGTGCTAGAGAATTAGGGGCTTCCCACTTT. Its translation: CSARELGASHF.

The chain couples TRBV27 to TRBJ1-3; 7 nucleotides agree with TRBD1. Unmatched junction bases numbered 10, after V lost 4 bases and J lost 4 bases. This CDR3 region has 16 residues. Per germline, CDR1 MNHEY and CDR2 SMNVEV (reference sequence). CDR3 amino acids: CASSSQARGLGNTIYF. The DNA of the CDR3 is TGTGCCAGCAGTTCCCAGGCGAGGGGGCTCGGAAACACCATATATTTT.

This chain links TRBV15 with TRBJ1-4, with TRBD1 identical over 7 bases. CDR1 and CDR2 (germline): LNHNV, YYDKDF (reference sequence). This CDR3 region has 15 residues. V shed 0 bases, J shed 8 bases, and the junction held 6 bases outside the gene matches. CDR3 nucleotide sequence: TGTGCCACCAGCAGAGAAGGGGGCGGGGACGAAAAACTGTTTTTT. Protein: CATSREGGGDEKLFF. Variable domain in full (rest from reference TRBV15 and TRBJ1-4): DAMVIQNPRYQVTQFGKPVTLSCSQTLNHNVMYWYQQKSSQAPKLLFHYYDKDFNNEADTPDNFQSRRPNTSFCFLDIRSPGLGDTAMYLCATSREGGGDEKLFFGSGTQLSVL.